This T cell receptor (beta chain) was retrieved from a study of shared clonotypes between healthy human individuals. Study observations and caveats: The expectation was that sequencing depth would affect clonotype sharing among donors.

Details on this clone: Antigen unknown.

V lost 5 bases to trimming and J lost 3 bases, with 12 bases between them. CDR3 size: 14 residues. The germline V gene encodes CDR1 SGHTA and CDR2 FQGNSA. Loaded into unsorted PBMC replicate PCRs was approximately 300 ng DNA, some 27,000 T cell genomes. This table comes from immunoSEQ multiplex PCR, and its TCRdb copy is limited to in-frame clones, with some not included. The repertoire holds some 470,000 clones, with 60% to 85% as singletons. Caucasian adults living in Nashville, Tennessee, provided all samples. This sequence originates from a woman aged 40-49 years in good health. Some clones in this sample may be carry-over from other donors' samples. This chain uses TRBV7-2 with TRBJ2-3; D possibly corresponds to TRBD1 (6 bases). The sample was PBMCs. The CDR3 sequence: CASSPRGPTDTQYF. CDR3 bases: TGTGCCAGCAGCCCCAGGGGACCGACAGATACGCAGTATTTT.